One and the same sample provided the 26 T cell receptor beta chains below, sequenced in a study of identical twins. TCRdb re-called the 5' RACE reads through MiXCR, storing one row per CDR3 protein. The sample holds about 1.7 million distinct CDR3 sequences; about 30% are singletons and the top ten take about 0.27%. The specimen was cord blood. These receptors originate from a newborn girl in good health.

This clonotype occurred a few times. The chain links TRBV12-3 or TRBV12-4 to TRBJ2-7, with D tentatively TRBD1 (5 bases). Trimming pared 3 bases from V and 8 bases from J, leaving 14 bases between. This CDR3 is 13 amino acids long. CDR3 amino acids: CASSFRTPTKQYF. Written as DNA, the CDR3 is TGTGCCAGCAGTTTCCGGACACCCACAAAGCAGTACTTC.

This clonotype was counted between two and nine times. J is TRBJ2-7 and V is TRBV28; 10 positions match TRBD2. Trimming cost V 5 bases and J 0 bases; bases outside gene matches: 7. The CDR3 loop spans 16 amino acids. Germline loops: CDR1 MDHEN, CDR2 SYDVKM. The CDR3 DNA reads as TGTGCCAGCAGTCGACTCGGACTAGCGGCCTCCTACGAGCAGTACTTC. As protein: CASSRLGLAASYEQYF.

This clonotype was recorded once. The CDR3 does not close with the conserved phenylalanine or tryptophan, likely indicating a read error. In nucleotides, the CDR3 is TGTGCCTCACGCATCGGCCCCTCGGACAGGCCCAACGAGCAGTACTTA. This sequence encodes CASRIGPSDRPNEQYL. V and J are TRBV6-6 and TRBJ2-7; 7 bases are shared with TRBD1. Germline CDR1 is MNHNY and CDR2 is SVGAGI (reference sequence). The CDR3 covers 16 residues. The trim removed 11 bases at V and 5 bases at J, leaving 21 bases unmatched.

The chain uses TRBV2 and TRBJ2-2; 14 bases align to TRBD2. V gave up 7 bases and J gave up 9 bases; unmatched junction bases: 7. Germline lookup yields CDR1 SNHLY and CDR2 FYNNEI. The CDR3 has 15 residues. CDR3 protein: CASTLTSGGARELFF. The CDR3 DNA sequence: TGTGCCAGCACCCTGACTAGCGGGGGGGCCCGGGAGCTGTTTTTT. Full variable domain (outside the CDR3, taken from reference TRBV2 and TRBJ2-2): EPEVTQTPSHQVTQMGQEVILRCVPISNHLYFYWYRQILGQKVEFLVSFYNNEISEKSEIFDDQFSVERPDGSNFTLKIRSTKLEDSAMYFCASTLTSGGARELFFGEGSRLTVL.

This clonotype was counted a few times. The V call is TRBV12-3 or TRBV12-4, the J call TRBJ2-5; D is unresolved. The CDR3 loop spans 11 amino acids. V was shortened by 7 bases and J by 5 bases, with 8 bases between the two germline ends. The CDR3 coding sequence is TGTGCCAGCAAAGGGTCGGAGACCCAGTACTTC. It specifies CASKGSETQYF.

J is TRBJ1-1 and V is TRBV3-1; D is unresolved. In germline, CDR1 is LGHDT, CDR2 YNNKEL (reference sequence). Trimming removed 2 bases from V and 7 bases from J, with 14 bases in between. The CDR3 runs to 14 residues. As DNA, the CDR3 is TGTGCCAGCAGCCAAAGTTGGCTGGTCCGTGAAGCTTTCTTT. Translated, it gives CASSQSWLVREAFF.

This clonotype was detected ten times or more. V usage is TRBV18 and J usage is TRBJ2-1; TRBD1 matches 7 bases. V dropped 5 bases and J dropped 4; count of bases not matched to a gene: 5. CDR3 size: 14 residues. Germline lookup yields CDR1 KGHSH and CDR2 LQKENI. The CDR3 sequence is CASSNDRVYNEQFF. For the CDR3, the DNA is TGTGCCAGCTCAAATGACAGGGTTTACAATGAGCAGTTCTTC.

CDR3 sequence: CASSQGGLADANTGELFF. CDR3 DNA sequence: TGTGCCAGCAGCCAAGGGGGACTAGCGGACGCGAACACCGGGGAGCTGTTTTTT. This chain joins TRBV4-2 and TRBJ2-2; 11 nucleotides agree with TRBD2. With 1 base clipped from V and 0 bases from J, the junction kept 4 bases outside the gene matches. This CDR3 has 18 residues. Germline values: CDR1 LGHNA, CDR2 YNFKEQ.

Remarks on this clonotype: One end of the junction is discordant with germline, which a read error may explain. The chain recombines TRBV6-5 with TRBJ2-1, with unresolved D. CDR1 and CDR2 from the germline V gene are MNHEY and SVGAGI. The CDR3 totals 13 residues. CDR3 loop: CATNLGSYNGQFF. Here the CDR3 DNA reads TGTGCCACCAACTTAGGCTCCTACAATGGGCAGTTCTTC.

This clonotype has only a few counts. The chain couples TRBV4-1 to TRBJ1-5; 7 bases are shared with TRBD1. The germline V gene encodes CDR1 MGHRA and CDR2 YSYEKL. CDR3 length: 16 residues. Losses at the gene ends were 3 bases for V and 4 bases for J; bases not matched to a gene: 9. CDR3 region: CASSQVSGQVNQPQHF. As DNA, the CDR3 is TGCGCCAGCAGCCAGGTCAGCGGACAGGTTAATCAGCCCCAGCATTTT.

There are a few counts of this clonotype. The rearrangement joins TRBV7-9 to TRBJ2-3; 9 nucleotides agree with TRBD1. Trimming cost V 5 bases and J 4 bases; bases outside gene matches: 10. Germline assignment: CDR1 SEHNR and CDR2 FQNEAQ (reference sequence). The CDR3 contains 16 residues. The CDR3 protein is CASSTTGTGLSDTQYF. In DNA form, the CDR3 reads TGTGCCAGCAGCACAACCGGGACAGGGTTGTCAGATACGCAGTATTTT.

The J gene is TRBJ1-2, the V gene TRBV5-1, with TRBD1 matching 7 bases. CDR3 length: 17 amino acids. J gave up 0 bases and V 2 bases, and 10 bases lay outside the gene matches. Germline loops: CDR1 SGHRS, CDR2 YFSETQ. CDR3: CASSLGGFRVSNYGYTF. In nucleotides, the CDR3 is TGCGCCAGCAGCTTAGGGGGCTTCAGGGTCTCTAACTATGGCTACACCTTC.

This clonotype was counted between two and nine times. This chain connects TRBV12-3 or TRBV12-4 to TRBJ2-1, with 7 bases aligning to TRBD2. Germline trimming cut 3 bases from V and 10 bases from J; bases unmatched to any gene: 12. The CDR3 runs 15 residues. The CDR3 loop reads CASSFGAGPKGEQFF. CDR3 coding DNA: TGTGCCAGCAGTTTCGGAGCGGGGCCTAAGGGGGAGCAGTTCTTC.

The sample holds many counts of this clonotype. The V call is TRBV29-1, the J call TRBJ1-1, with D perhaps matching TRBD1 (5 bases). The germline V and J ends were trimmed by 7 bases and 0 bases, with 12 bases remaining between them. Per germline, CDR1 SQVTM and CDR2 ANQGSEA. CDR3 size: 13 residues. CDR3 sequence: CSGRGGMNTEAFF. The CDR3 DNA is TGCAGCGGGAGGGGCGGAATGAACACTGAAGCTTTCTTT. Together with reference TRBV29-1 and TRBJ1-1, the CDR3 gives the full variable domain: SAVISQKPSRDICQRGTSLTIQCQVDSQVTMMFWYRQQPGQSLTLIATANQGSEATYESGFVIDKFPISRPNLTFSTLTVSNMSPEDSSIYLCSGRGGMNTEAFFGQGTRLTVV.

This clonotype was observed a handful of times. The chain has TRBV7-6 and TRBJ1-1; the match to TRBD1 covers 8 bases. Per the germline V gene, CDR1 is SGHVS and CDR2 is FNYEAQ. V dropped 2 bases and J dropped 5; count of bases not matched to a gene: 13. The CDR3 covers 17 residues. The CDR3 nucleotides are TGTGCCAGCAGCTTATGGTCCCCCTCAAACAGGGGGACTGAAGCTTTCTTT. Its protein product is CASSLWSPSNRGTEAFF.

The chain employs TRBV20-1 and TRBJ2-3, with 7 nucleotides matching TRBD1. V gave up 6 bases and J gave up 1 base; unmatched junction bases: 1. CDR1 DFQATT and CDR2 SNEGSKA come from the germline V gene (reference sequence). This CDR3 is built from 12 residues. CDR3 in amino acids: CSAGQRTDTQYF. In DNA form, the CDR3 reads TGCAGTGCGGGACAGCGCACAGATACGCAGTATTTT.

The CDR3 region has the DNA TGTGCCAGCAGCAAGGTAACAGGGGGCCTTACTGAAGCTTTCTTT. As protein: CASSKVTGGLTEAFF. The chain uses TRBV7-9 and TRBJ1-1; TRBD1 aligns across 9 bases. The V gene end was trimmed by 5 bases and the J gene end by 5 bases; junction bases not matched to a gene: 9. The length of the CDR3 is 15 residues. Germline V gene sequence: CDR1 SEHNR, CDR2 FQNEAQ (reference sequence).

This clonotype was seen a handful of times. The V gene is TRBV7-2, the J gene TRBJ2-7; TRBD1 or TRBD2 may be the D gene (5 bases each). Trimming removed 2 bases from V and 2 bases from J, with 13 bases in between. CDR1 is SGHTA, CDR2 FQGNSA, per germline. This CDR3 is built from 15 residues. The CDR3 sequence: CASSLFGTVTYEQYF. CDR3 coding DNA: TGTGCCAGCAGCTTATTTGGGACCGTCACCTACGAGCAGTACTTC.

This chain uses TRBV7-2 with TRBJ2-2; unclear D gene. This CDR3 contains 14 residues. The germline gives CDR1 SGHTA, CDR2 FQGNSA. V gave up 5 bases and J gave up 1 base, with 8 bases separating them. CDR3 bases: TGTGCCAGCAGCCCAACTTTGAACACCGGGGAGCTGTTTTTT. This gives the protein CASSPTLNTGELFF.

This chain joins TRBV20-1 and TRBJ2-2; 11 bases fit TRBD2. CDR3 length equals 16 residues. Germline values: CDR1 DFQATT, CDR2 SNEGSKA (reference sequence). The ends lost 4 bases at V and 7 bases at J; junction bases unmatched: 11. CDR3 DNA sequence: TGCAGTGCTATAGGTCCTAGCGGGGGGCGTTTCGGGGAGCTGTTTTTT. Its translation is CSAIGPSGGRFGELFF.

The chain employs TRBV28 and TRBJ1-4; no clear D gene. Trimming removed 9 bases from V and 6 bases from J, with 11 bases in between. CDR3 length: 12 amino acids. Germline V CDR1 and CDR2: MDHEN, SYDVKM. The CDR3 reads CASRASHEKLFF. In DNA, the CDR3 is TGTGCCAGTAGGGCATCACATGAAAAACTGTTTTTT.

This clonotype came up a few times. The chain couples TRBV28 to TRBJ2-1, with TRBD1 matching 9 bases. The CDR3 extends over 17 amino acids. Trimming removed 5 bases from V and 4 bases from J; junction bases left unmatched: 12. Per germline, CDR1 MDHEN and CDR2 SYDVKM. The CDR3 DNA sequence: TGTGCCAGCAGTCGAGTTGGTTGGACAGGGGATTACAATGAGCAGTTCTTC. Translated, it gives CASSRVGWTGDYNEQFF. The variable domain in full, completed from reference TRBV28 and TRBJ2-1, reads DVKVTQSSRYLVKRTGEKVFLECVQDMDHENMFWYRQDPGLGLRLIYFSYDVKMKEKGDIPEGYSVSREKKERFSLILESASTNQTSMYLCASSRVGWTGDYNEQFFGPGTRLTVL.

V usage is TRBV15 and J usage is TRBJ2-1; no clear D. V was clipped by 1 base and J by 12 bases, with 13 bases between them. The CDR3 loop spans 13 amino acids. In germline, CDR1 is LNHNV, CDR2 YYDKDF (reference sequence). Here the CDR3 DNA reads TGTGCCACCAGCAGAGCTGACATCGATGGGCAGTTCTTC. This codes for CATSRADIDGQFF.

CDR3: CATRGDLNTEAFF. The DNA for the CDR3 is TGTGCCACCCGGGGGGATTTGAACACTGAAGCTTTCTTT. The chain recombines TRBV28 with TRBJ1-1, with D possibly being TRBD1 (5 bases). Germline lookup yields CDR1 MDHEN and CDR2 SYDVKM. V lost 10 bases, J lost 0 bases, and 12 bases lay in between. The CDR3 totals 13 residues.

The chain has TRBV10-3 and TRBJ2-7; 16 bases agree with TRBD2. V gave up 10 bases and J gave up 4 bases; unmatched junction bases: 16. CDR3 length equals 18 residues. CDR1 is ENHRY, CDR2 SYGVKD, per germline. The chain's CDR3 is CATTPGLAGGVIGYEQYF. The CDR3 region has the DNA TGTGCCACGACACCGGGACTAGCGGGAGGGGTCATAGGGTACGAGCAGTACTTC.

Of note for this clonotype: A single base separates this from a much larger clone, so it may be a read error. The chain employs TRBV4-1 and TRBJ2-3; a weak D match, TRBD2 (7 bases). This CDR3 is built from 16 residues. Germline lookup yields CDR1 MGHRA and CDR2 YSYEKL. Here the CDR3 DNA reads TGCGCCAGCAGCCTCCCTTTGGGGGGGCACGGAGATACGCGGTATTTT. Amino acid sequence: CASSLPLGGHGDTRYF.